What follows describes a single TCR beta chain. These data originate in a study of technical replicates of blood from a handful of donors. The data were produced by immunoSEQ multiplex PCR, yet TCRdb's version contains in-frame clones alone and is incomplete. The top ten hold 4.7% of the sample, which has 65,000 to 90,000 clones, 90% seen once. The V and J ends lost 0 bases and 4 bases, in that order; junction bases with no gene match: 3. In germline, CDR1 is LGHNA, CDR2 YNFKEQ. The CDR3 consists of 17 residues. Sequencing was done on a sample of PBMCs. This receptor was taken from a human donor in good health. Some clones in this sample may be carry-over from other donors' samples. The V call is TRBV4-2, the J call TRBJ2-3, with TRBD2 identical over 14 bases. CDR3 amino acids: CASSQEGTSGGSDTQYF. The CDR3 region has the DNA TGTGCCAGCAGCCAAGAGGGGACTAGCGGGGGATCAGATACGCAGTATTTT.